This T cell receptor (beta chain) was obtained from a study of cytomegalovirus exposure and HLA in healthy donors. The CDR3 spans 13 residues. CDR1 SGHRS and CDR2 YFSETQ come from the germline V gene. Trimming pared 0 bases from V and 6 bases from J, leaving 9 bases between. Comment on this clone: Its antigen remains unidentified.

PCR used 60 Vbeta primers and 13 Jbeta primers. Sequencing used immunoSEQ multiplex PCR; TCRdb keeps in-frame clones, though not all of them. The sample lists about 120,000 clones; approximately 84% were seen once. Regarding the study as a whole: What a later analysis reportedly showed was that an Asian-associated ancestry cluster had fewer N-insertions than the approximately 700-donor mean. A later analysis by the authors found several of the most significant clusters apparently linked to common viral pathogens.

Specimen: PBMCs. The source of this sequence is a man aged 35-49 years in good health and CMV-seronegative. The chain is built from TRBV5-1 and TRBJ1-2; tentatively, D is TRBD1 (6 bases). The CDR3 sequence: CASSLDRVNGYTF. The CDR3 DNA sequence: TGCGCCAGCAGCTTGGACAGGGTTAATGGCTACACCTTC.